Sequencing of this T cell receptor beta chain was carried out in a study of a mutant IDH1 vaccine in newly diagnosed glioma. About the study: Eight vaccinations went to patients in weeks 1, 3, 5, 7, 11, 15, 19, 23. The start of vaccination came 4-6 weeks after radiotherapy alone, or with temozolomide cycles. Of the patients given treatment, around 62% were male and approximately 40% were female, and a mean age of roughly 40 years was recorded.

V was cut by 1 base and J by 6 bases, with 15 bases left in between. CDR3 length equals 15 residues. Germline CDR1 KGHSH, CDR2 LQKENI. The data were produced by immunoSEQ multiplex PCR, yet TCRdb's version contains in-frame clones alone and is incomplete. The sample carries 95,000 to 120,000 clones, roughly 88% recorded once. To note about this clone: Antigen: not known.

Time point noted: week 11, during vaccination. Doses of 300 ug of mutant IDH1 20-mer peptide were given with topical imiquimod. The chain uses TRBV18 and TRBJ1-2; tentatively, D is TRBD1 (6 bases). The receptor comes from a woman between 50 and 59 years old with glioma. Specimen: PBMCs, collected from a glioma patient whose treatment included an IDH1 peptide vaccine. This CDR3 is CASSPQTQGRDGYTF. The CDR3 DNA follows: TGTGCCAGCTCACCACAAACGCAGGGGCGTGATGGCTACACCTTC.